The 7 T cell receptor beta chains below were found in one sample sequenced in a study of cytotoxic CD8 clonotypes in ibrutinib-treated CLL. TCRdb's copy holds only in-frame clones and misses some; the assay was immunoSEQ multiplex PCR. The table includes approximately 340,000 clones, about 61% detected once. Sequenced here: PBMCs, sampled after 36 months of ibrutinib treatment. These receptors all stem from a human donor with chronic lymphocytic leukemia.

The chain employs TRBV5-6 and TRBJ2-2; D gene uncertain. CDR3 length: 16 amino acids. In germline, CDR1 is SGHDT, CDR2 YYEEEE. The V end was cut by 0 bases, the J end by 2 bases, with 11 bases between. CDR3 nucleotide sequence: TGTGCCAGCAGCTTGGGGGCAGGATATAACACCGGGGAGCTGTTTTTT. Amino acid sequence: CASSLGAGYNTGELFF. The variable domain in full, with the rest retrieved from reference TRBV5-6 and TRBJ2-2, is DAGVTQSPTHLIKTRGQQVTLRCSPKSGHDTVSWYQQALGQGPQFIFQYYEEEERQRGNFPDRFSGHQFPNYSSELNVNALLLGDSALYLCASSLGAGYNTGELFFGEGSRLTVL.

The chain employs TRBV11-2 and TRBJ2-3; D is uncertain. Trimming removed 5 bases at V and 0 bases at J, with 9 bases between. This CDR3 spans 14 amino acids. Per the germline V gene, CDR1 is SGHAT and CDR2 is FQNNGV. The CDR3 protein is CASSRGPSTDTQYF. The CDR3 DNA sequence: TGTGCCAGCAGCCGCGGTCCAAGCACAGATACGCAGTATTTT.

Only a few counts were recorded for this clone. J is TRBJ2-2 and V is TRBV28; D remains unclear. Germline loops: CDR1 MDHEN, CDR2 SYDVKM. The CDR3 is 13 amino acids. V was pared by 3 bases and J by 5 bases, with 7 bases between. The CDR3 sequence: CASSFMVTGELFF. CDR3 coding DNA: TGTGCCAGCAGTTTCATGGTTACCGGGGAGCTGTTTTTT.

The gene calls are TRBV4-2 and TRBJ1-4; D remains unclear. The germline V gene encodes CDR1 LGHNA and CDR2 YNFKEQ. Between the trimmed V and J ends, which lost 0 bases and 8 bases, there was a span of 13 bases. CDR3 length: 15 amino acids. This CDR3 reads CASSQDGQAREKLFF. The CDR3 bases are TGTGCCAGCAGCCAAGATGGCCAGGCCAGGGAAAAACTGTTTTTT.

The rearrangement uses TRBV4-3 and TRBJ1-1, with no clear D. Germline V gene data show CDR1 as LGHNA and CDR2 as YSLEER. Trimming took 0 bases from V and 0 from J, leaving 5 bases between them. The CDR3 is 14 residues long. The CDR3 nucleotides read TGCGCCAGCAGCCAAGATCCGGTGAACACTGAAGCTTTCTTT. Protein: CASSQDPVNTEAFF.

This clone was seen a few times. The CDR3 reads CASSLSGGLPETQYF. The CDR3 region has the DNA TGTGCCAGCAGCTTAAGTGGCGGGCTTCCAGAGACCCAGTACTTC. The rearrangement joins TRBV7-3 to TRBJ2-5, with D perhaps TRBD2 (5 bases). Per germline, CDR1 SGHTA and CDR2 FQGTGA. The V end was cut by 1 base, the J end by 4 bases, with 13 bases between. The CDR3 covers 15 residues.

This clone was detected many times. The rearrangement joins TRBV7-8 to TRBJ2-7, with 10 bases that match TRBD2. CDR1 SGHVS and CDR2 FQNEAQ come from the germline V gene. CDR3 length: 15 amino acids. Trimming at V came to 3 bases and at J to 3 bases, leaving 5 bases not matched to a gene. The CDR3 loop reads CASSFPASGSYEQYF. The DNA of the CDR3 is TGTGCCAGCAGCTTCCCCGCTAGCGGGAGCTACGAGCAGTACTTC.